This T cell receptor beta chain was identified in a study of Ad26.COV2.S vaccination and SARS-CoV-2 variants. Study at large: The donor was enrolled in the Ad26.COV2.S arm of the COV1001 trial.

Specified treatment: 19 received Ad26.COV2.S at low or high dose, single or two shots; about 5 received placebo; per-sample allocation not given. Repertoires come from day 63 after the first vaccine or placebo injection. The table came from immunoSEQ multiplex PCR; TCRdb's copy has only in-frame clones and leaves some out. The data show approximately 300,000 clones, around 85% seen once. Per germline, CDR1 MDHEN and CDR2 SYDVKM. The CDR3 sequence is 15 residues long. V lost 3 bases and J lost 7; bases outside the gene matches: 4. Sequenced here: peripheral blood, sampled in a trial of Ad26.COV2.S vaccine versus placebo. The V and J genes are TRBV28 and TRBJ2-2, with TRBD1 matching 11 bases. This TCR was sampled from a person between 18 and 65 years old who received the Ad26.COV2.S COVID-19 vaccine or a placebo. DNA for the CDR3: TGTGCCAGCAGTTTGGGGACAGGGGGTCACGGGGAGCTGTTTTTT. Its protein is CASSLGTGGHGELFF.